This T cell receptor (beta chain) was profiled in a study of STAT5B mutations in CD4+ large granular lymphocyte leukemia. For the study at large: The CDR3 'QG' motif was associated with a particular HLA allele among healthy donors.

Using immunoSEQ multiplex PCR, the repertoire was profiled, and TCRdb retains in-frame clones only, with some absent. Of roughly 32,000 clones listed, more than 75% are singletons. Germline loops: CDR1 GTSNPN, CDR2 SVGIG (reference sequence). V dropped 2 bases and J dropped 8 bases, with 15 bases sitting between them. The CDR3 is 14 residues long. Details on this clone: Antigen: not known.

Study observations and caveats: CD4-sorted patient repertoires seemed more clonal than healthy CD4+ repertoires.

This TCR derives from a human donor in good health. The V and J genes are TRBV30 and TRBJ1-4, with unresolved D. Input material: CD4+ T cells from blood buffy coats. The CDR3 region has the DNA TGTGCCTGGAGTCCGGGTCAACCGGGCGAAAAACTGTTTTTT. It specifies CAWSPGQPGEKLFF.